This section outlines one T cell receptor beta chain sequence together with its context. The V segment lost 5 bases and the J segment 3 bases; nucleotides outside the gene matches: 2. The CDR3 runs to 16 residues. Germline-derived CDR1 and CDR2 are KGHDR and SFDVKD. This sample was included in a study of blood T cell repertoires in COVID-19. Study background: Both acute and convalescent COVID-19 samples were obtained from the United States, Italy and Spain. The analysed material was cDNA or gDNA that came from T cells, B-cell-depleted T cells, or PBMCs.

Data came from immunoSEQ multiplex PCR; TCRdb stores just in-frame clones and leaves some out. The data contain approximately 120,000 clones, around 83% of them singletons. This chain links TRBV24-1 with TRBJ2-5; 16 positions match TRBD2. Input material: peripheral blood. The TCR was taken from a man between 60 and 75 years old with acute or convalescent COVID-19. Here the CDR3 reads CATSAGLAGGEETQYF. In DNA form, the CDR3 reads TGTGCCACCAGTGCGGGACTAGCGGGAGGGGAAGAGACCCAGTACTTC.